Presented here are 7 T cell receptor beta chains from one specimen sequenced in a study of T cell repertoires in cytomegalovirus infection. TCRdb reprocessed the reads via MiXCR and lists one record per CDR3 protein. This repertoire shows about 110,000 distinct CDR3 sequences, around 9.1% found once; its top ten account for approximately 33%. The antigens for these receptors are not known. Sequenced material: PBMCs, sequenced either directly or after in vitro stimulation (not recorded which). All receptors come from a human donor in good health (CMV status not recorded). Some clones in this sample may be carry-over from other donors' samples.

This clonotype was detected many times. The chain joins TRBV7-2 to TRBJ1-2; no clear D gene. The V end was cut by 2 bases, the J end by 8 bases, with 12 bases between. This CDR3 comprises 13 residues. CDR1 and CDR2 from the germline V gene are SGHTA and FQGNSA. CDR3 residues: CASSLMSGVGYTF. The CDR3 nucleotides read TGTGCCAGCAGCTTAATGTCAGGCGTAGGCTACACCTTC.

This clonotype was detected many times. The V call is TRBV7-2, the J call TRBJ1-4; TRBD1 aligns across 10 bases. CDR1 and CDR2 from the germline V gene are SGHTA and FQGNSA. J was trimmed by 5 bases and V by 8 bases; bases with no gene match: 8. The CDR3 loop spans 15 amino acids. CDR3 region: CASALDRGRNEKLFF. The CDR3 nucleotides are TGTGCCAGCGCCCTTGACAGGGGGCGGAATGAAAAACTGTTTTTT.

This clonotype came up many times. A junction boundary mismatches the germline segment, possibly from a read error. The chain joins TRBV20-1 to TRBJ1-2, with D uncertain. CDR1 is DFQATT and CDR2 is SNEGSKA in the germline V gene (reference sequence). The CDR3 runs to 12 residues. The CDR3 reads CSARKGNSGYTF. The CDR3 region has the DNA TGCAGTGCTAGGAAAGGGAACTCTGGCTACACCTTC.

On this clonotype itself: Since a much larger clone is just one base distant, this may be a read error. V usage is TRBV7-9 and J usage is TRBJ2-6, with 10 positions matching TRBD1. The CDR3 is made up of 18 amino acids. Germline loops: CDR1 SEHNR, CDR2 FQNEAQ (reference sequence). The trim removed 5 bases at V and 1 base at J, leaving 8 bases unmatched. The CDR3 spells CASSLGVGQGSGANVLTF. The CDR3 coding sequence is TGTGCCAGCAGCCTAGGGGTGGGACAGGGGTCTGGGGCCAACGTCCTGACTTTC.

This clonotype was observed many times. The chain joins TRBV12-3 or TRBV12-4 to TRBJ1-2, with D perhaps TRBD1 (5 bases). The CDR3 covers 16 residues. The V and J ends lost 5 bases and 4 bases respectively, with 20 bases between them. The CDR3 sequence is CASSPRVGASIYGYTF. Here the CDR3 DNA reads TGTGCCAGCAGTCCCCGTGTAGGGGCCTCCATCTATGGCTACACCTTC.

The chain is built from TRBV7-3 and TRBJ2-3; D possibly corresponds to TRBD2 (5 bases). V lost 5 bases and J lost 1, with 13 bases in between. The CDR3 sequence is 15 residues long. Germline CDR1 SGHTA, CDR2 FQGTGA. For the CDR3, the DNA is TGTGCCAGCAGCGACCTGGGAGCAGGCACAGATACGCAGTATTTT. As protein: CASSDLGAGTDTQYF.

The chain is built from TRBV4-3 and TRBJ2-1; 13 bases match TRBD2. The CDR3 length is 17 residues. Germline-derived CDR1 and CDR2 are LGHNA and YSLEER. V was clipped by 0 bases and J by 5 bases; unmatched bases: 4. The CDR3 DNA is TGCGCCAGCAGCCAAGATGTACTAGCGGGAGGGGACAATGAGCAGTTCTTC. Its protein is CASSQDVLAGGDNEQFF.